This is a list of T cell receptor beta chains from one sample in a study of cytomegalovirus exposure and HLA in healthy donors. Data came from immunoSEQ multiplex PCR; TCRdb stores just in-frame clones and leaves some out. The data hold roughly 160,000 clones, with 60% to 80% observed a single time. The material sequenced was PBMCs. The receptors here all came from a man between 45 and 60 years old in good health and CMV-seropositive. The CDR3 runs from the conserved cysteine through the conserved F or W. A D gene is named only where the DNA matches it firmly. Size values are once, few and many counts, or a class for expanded clones, and some rows have none.

DNA	CDR3	D	J	V	size
TGTGCCAGCTCGCCCGGACGGACAGGGGCTAATGAAAAACTGTTTTTT	CASSPGRTGANEKLFF	TRBD1	TRBJ1-4	TRBV18	.
TGTGCCAGCAGTCCCCCATCGGGGGGCTACACCTTC	CASSPPSGGYTF	.	TRBJ1-2	TRBV6-5	.
TGTGCCAGCAGCTCGACCCGGATCGGGACAGACTATGGCTACACCTTC	CASSSTRIGTDYGYTF	TRBD1	TRBJ1-2	TRBV11-3	once
TGTGCCAGCAGACGTGGACAGCAGCTACTTGGCTACACCTTC	CASRRGQQLLGYTF	.	TRBJ1-2	TRBV13	.
TGTGCCAGCAGCTTGGCGGGGGGCCAGAGAACTGAAGCTTTCTTT	CASSLAGGQRTEAFF	.	TRBJ1-1	TRBV5-6	.
TGTGCCAGCAGTTACTCTCCGGGACAGGTACCGGGCGAGCTGTTTTTT	CASSYSPGQVPGELFF	TRBD1	TRBJ2-2	TRBV6-6	.
TGTGCCAGCAGCCAAATACAGGCCTCCGGGGAGCTGTTTTTT	CASSQIQASGELFF	.	TRBJ2-2	TRBV14	.
TGTGCCAGCAGCCCCCACAGGACAGGGATTAAAGAGACCCAGTACTTC	CASSPHRTGIKETQYF	TRBD1	TRBJ2-5	TRBV11-2	.
TGCGCCAGCAGTCAATCGCGGGAGCGGCAGAATGACTCACCCCTCCACTTT	CASSQSRERQNDSPLHF	.	TRBJ1-6	TRBV23-1	.
TGTGCCAGCTCACCGTACTCAGGGGGTAGTAATCAGCCCCAGCATTTT	CASSPYSGGSNQPQHF	TRBD1	TRBJ1-5	TRBV18	.
TGTGCCAGCAGGGCAGGGGGCGCGAATAATGAAAAACTGTTTTTT	CASRAGGANNEKLFF	TRBD1	TRBJ1-4	TRBV6-6	.
TGTGCCAGCAGACAGGGGGTAGATACGCAGTATTTT	CASRQGVDTQYF	TRBD1	TRBJ2-3	TRBV6-5	.
TGTGCCAGCAGTCGGACAGCCCAGGAGACCCAGTACTTC	CASSRTAQETQYF	.	TRBJ2-5	TRBV6-4	many
TGCGCCAGCAGCTTTGACGGGAGCTCCTACAATGAGCAGTTCTTC	CASSFDGSSYNEQFF	.	TRBJ2-1	TRBV5-1	.
TGCAGCGTAGACAGGCTGAACAATGAGCAGTTCTTC	CSVDRLNNEQFF	.	TRBJ2-1	TRBV29-1	once
TGTGCCAGCAGGTACAGGAACAGCCGCTCTGGGGCCAACGTCCTGACTTTC	CASRYRNSRSGANVLTF	.	TRBJ2-6	TRBV2	few
TGTGCCAGCAGCTTACCCGTTTCGCTGAGTGTTTTCTTT	CASSLPVSLSVFF	.	TRBJ1-1	TRBV7-2	once
TGCGCCAGCAGCTTGATTAGCGGGTACGAGCAGTACTTC	CASSLISGYEQYF	TRBD2	TRBJ2-7	TRBV5-1	.
TGTGCCAGCAGCCAAGATTTTGGGACAGGGTTCGGCGGCTACACCTTC	CASSQDFGTGFGGYTF	TRBD1	TRBJ1-2	TRBV4-2	.
TGTGCCAGCAGGTTGGAAGGAAGGAGCTACAATGAGCAGTTCTTC	CASRLEGRSYNEQFF	.	TRBJ2-1	TRBV6-1	.
TGCGCCAGCAGCTTCCGGGATTTCTATGGCTACACCTTC	CASSFRDFYGYTF	.	TRBJ1-2	TRBV5-1	.
TGTGCCTGGAGTCCCGCCTACGAGCAGTACTTC	CAWSPAYEQYF	.	TRBJ2-7	TRBV30	.
TGTGCCTGGAAAAGGGACAGGGGGTGGGTAGGAGATACGCAGTATTTT	CAWKRDRGWVGDTQYF	TRBD1	TRBJ2-3	TRBV30	.
TGTGCCAGCAGGGGGACAGGCGTAGCTAACTATGGCTACACCTTC	CASRGTGVANYGYTF	TRBD1	TRBJ1-2	TRBV6-5	.
TGCGCCAGCAGTGATGGGATTCCGGGACAGTTGGAAAAACTGTTTTTT	CASSDGIPGQLEKLFF	TRBD1	TRBJ1-4	TRBV10-1	.
TGTGCCAGCAGCTTAGCGCCAGCGGGGGGCCAAACCCAGTACTTC	CASSLAPAGGQTQYF	TRBD2	TRBJ2-5	TRBV7-7	.
TGTGCCAGCACTCGGACAGGGAGAAACACTGAAGCTTTCTTT	CASTRTGRNTEAFF	TRBD1	TRBJ1-1	TRBV6-6	.
TGTGCCAGTAAGGACGAAGACAGGGGAAGCGACGAGCAGTACTTC	CASKDEDRGSDEQYF	TRBD1	TRBJ2-7	TRBV19	once
TGTGCCATCAGTGGGGTAGCGCGGGGCCCGAGCGAGCAGTACTTC	CAISGVARGPSEQYF	.	TRBJ2-7	TRBV10-3	.
TGTGCCAGCAGCTTTAAGTCGACAGGAGGCACAGATACGCAGTATTTT	CASSFKSTGGTDTQYF	.	TRBJ2-3	TRBV7-2	.
TGTGCCAGTAGTATTGATACAGGCTATGGCTACACCTTC	CASSIDTGYGYTF	.	TRBJ1-2	TRBV19	few
TGTGCCAGCAGCGAAAGCAGGGTCATCGTAGGTGAAAAACTGTTTTTT	CASSESRVIVGEKLFF	.	TRBJ1-4	TRBV7-9	.
TGTGCCAGCAGTGACCGGGACAGGGCTCAAGAGACCCAGTACTTC	CASSDRDRAQETQYF	TRBD1	TRBJ2-5	TRBV6-1	.
TGTGCCAGCAGTTACACAGGGGCGGATACGCAGTATTTT	CASSYTGADTQYF	TRBD1	TRBJ2-3	TRBV6-6	.
TGTGCCAGCAGCTTAACTCCCTTAGGAACTAGCGGGGGAGATTACAATGAGCAGTTCTTC	CASSLTPLGTSGGDYNEQFF	TRBD2	TRBJ2-1	TRBV7-3	.
TGTGCCAGCAGCGATGTACAGGGGGTCTCTGGAGGCTACACCTTC	CASSDVQGVSGGYTF	TRBD1	TRBJ1-2	TRBV9	.
TGTGCCAGCAGCTTAGATCGCCGGGACTACTATGGCTACACCTTC	CASSLDRRDYYGYTF	.	TRBJ1-2	TRBV11-2	few
TGTGCCAGCAGCTATCCGGGGGGAGAAACAGATACGCAGTATTTT	CASSYPGGETDTQYF	TRBD2	TRBJ2-3	TRBV5-4	once
TGTGCCAGCCGATTGGGAGGGGCCGGTGAGACCCAGTACTTC	CASRLGGAGETQYF	TRBD2	TRBJ2-5	TRBV6-1	.
TGTGCCAGCAGCTTAGCGGGGACAGGGGGCCCGACCCAGTACTTC	CASSLAGTGGPTQYF	TRBD1	TRBJ2-5	TRBV7-9	.
TGCGCCAGCAGCTTTGAACTAGCGGGGGGATCCCCTGAGCAGTTCTTC	CASSFELAGGSPEQFF	TRBD2	TRBJ2-1	TRBV5-1	few
TGTGCCAGCAGAGCACGACAGGGAAATCAGCCCCAGCATTTT	CASRARQGNQPQHF	TRBD1	TRBJ1-5	TRBV6-5	.
TGTGCCAGCAGCTTAGATAGGAGCGGCGAGCAGTACTTC	CASSLDRSGEQYF	.	TRBJ2-7	TRBV11-2	few
TGTGCCAGCCGGACTAGCGGGGGCGGAGATACGCAGTATTTT	CASRTSGGGDTQYF	TRBD2	TRBJ2-3	TRBV2	.
TGTGCCAGCAGTTTAAAGAGGCCGGGACAGGGGTCCTATGGCTACACCTTC	CASSLKRPGQGSYGYTF	TRBD1	TRBJ1-2	TRBV27	.
TGTGCCAGCTCACCAGCGTTGAACACTGAAGCTTTCTTT	CASSPALNTEAFF	.	TRBJ1-1	TRBV18	.